Listed below are T cell receptor beta chains from one sample, sequenced in a study of CD8+ T cells in alopecia areata. Assay: immunoSEQ multiplex PCR; the TCRdb copy retains only in-frame clones and omits some. The sample holds around 35,000 clones, 45% to 70% seen once. The sample comprised CD4+ Tregs sorted from blood. These receptors were taken from a human donor with alopecia areata. Both conserved end residues are part of each CDR3. The D gene is left open where the match is weak. Size is omitted from some rows. Given values are once, few, many or a class for expanded clones.

NA	NA	TRBV5-4	TRBJ1-1	TGTGCCAGCAGCTTGGACGTGAGGATGAACACTGAAGCTTTCTTT	CASSLDVRMNTEAFF
NA	NA	TRBV6-5	TRBJ2-1	TGTGCCAGCAGTTACTCACAGGCGGCCGCCTACAATGAGCAGTTCTTC	CASSYSQAAAYNEQFF
NA	TRBD2	TRBV4-1	TRBJ2-7	TGCGCCAGCAGCCAAGAATCCCGCGGGGGGGCCAGTTACGAGCAGTACTTC	CASSQESRGGASYEQYF
NA	TRBD1	TRBV4-2	TRBJ2-7	TGTGCCAGCAGCCCGGGACAGGGTAGAGACGAGCAGTACTTC	CASSPGQGRDEQYF
few	TRBD1	TRBV5-1	TRBJ2-3	TGCGCCAGCAGCTTGGCGGGACAGGGGCTAGATACGCAGTATTTT	CASSLAGQGLDTQYF
NA	TRBD2	TRBV7-3	TRBJ2-1	TGTGCCAGCAGCTTGACCGGGACTAGCGGGATGAATCCGCAGTTCTTC	CASSLTGTSGMNPQFF
NA	NA	TRBV7-2	TRBJ2-1	TGTGCCAGCAGCCTTGAGCCGGCGGCCTACAATGAGCAGTTCTTC	CASSLEPAAYNEQFF
NA	NA	TRBV7-2	TRBJ2-7	TGTGCCAGCAGCCTCCAGTGGGAGCAGTACTTC	CASSLQWEQYF
few	NA	TRBV7-9	TRBJ2-1	TGTGCCAGCAGCCCTCGCGGGATCTCCTACAATGAGCAGTTCTTC	CASSPRGISYNEQFF
few	TRBD2	TRBV5-1	TRBJ2-2	TGCGCCAGCAGCCTTGGACTAGTTTCGGAGCTGTTTTTT	CASSLGLVSELFF
NA	NA	TRBV29-1	TRBJ1-1	TGCAGCGTTGAATTTTCGCTGAACACTGAAGCTTTCTTT	CSVEFSLNTEAFF
NA	NA	TRBV7-2	TRBJ2-1	TGTGCCAGCAGCTTAGTTGGGGGGAGGTACGGCAATGAGCAGTTCTTC	CASSLVGGRYGNEQFF
NA	NA	TRBV2	TRBJ2-3	TGTGCCAGCCAGGCCGCGGGGGCCGTGGGAGATACGCAGTATTTT	CASQAAGAVGDTQYF
NA	NA	TRBV18	TRBJ1-1	TGTGCCAGCTCCCTCGGTGAGACTACTGAAGCTTTCTTT	CASSLGETTEAFF
NA	NA	TRBV7-2	TRBJ2-1	TGTGCCAGCATGAGGGTTCCTGAGCAGTTCTTC	CASMRVPEQFF
NA	TRBD2	TRBV5-4	TRBJ2-5	TGTGCCAGCAGCTCAGCTTTACTAGCGTCCCAAGAGACCCAGTACTTC	CASSSALLASQETQYF
few	NA	TRBV7-2	TRBJ1-2	TGTGCCAGCAGCCCCACTACAGGGTTCTATGGCTACACCTTC	CASSPTTGFYGYTF
NA	TRBD1	TRBV30	TRBJ1-3	TGTGCCTGGAGGGGACAGGTTCGCTCTGGAAACACCATATATTTT	CAWRGQVRSGNTIYF
NA	TRBD2	TRBV7-9	TRBJ2-5	TGTGCCAGCAGCTTTAAGACTAGCGGGAGGCCCCAGTACTTC	CASSFKTSGRPQYF
NA	TRBD1	TRBV18	TRBJ2-1	TGTGCCAGCTCACCGTTAGGGACAGGGGTTTACAATGAGCAGTTCTTC	CASSPLGTGVYNEQFF
few	NA	TRBV18	TRBJ2-5	TGTGCCAGCTCACCCCTCCGGGAGACCCAGTACTTC	CASSPLRETQYF
NA	NA	TRBV29-1	TRBJ2-7	TGCAGCGCCGGCCAATCCCCCTACGAGCAGTACTTC	CSAGQSPYEQYF
NA	NA	TRBV28	TRBJ2-7	TGTGCCAGCAGTTTATGGGCACAATCCTACGAGCAGTACTTC	CASSLWAQSYEQYF
few	TRBD2	TRBV27	TRBJ2-1	TGTGCCAGCAGACCCAGTCGGGGGGGCTCCTACAATGAGCAGTTCTTC	CASRPSRGGSYNEQFF
NA	NA	TRBV7-2	TRBJ2-7	TGTGCCAGCAGCTTGGCTCGCTACGAGCAGTACTTC	CASSLARYEQYF
NA	TRBD1	TRBV7-9	TRBJ1-4	TGTGCCAGCAGCCCAGGGCGAGACAGGGCCGAAAAACTGTTTTTT	CASSPGRDRAEKLFF
few	NA	TRBV5-1	TRBJ2-3	TGCGCCAGCAGCTCATTGCCCGTAGAGCAGTATTTT	CASSSLPVEQYF
NA	NA	TRBV7-9	TRBJ2-2	TGTGCCAGCAGCTTAGAGGGAATCGGGGAGCTGTCTTTT	CASSLEGIGELSF
NA	TRBD2	TRBV6-5	TRBJ2-7	TGTGCCAGCACCCCCGGGACGGGGGGATACGAGCAGTACTTC	CASTPGTGGYEQYF
few	NA	TRBV5-1	TRBJ2-7	TGCGCCAGTCAGGGTATCTACGAGCAGTACTTC	CASQGIYEQYF
NA	NA	TRBV5-1	TRBJ1-2	TGCGCCAGCAGCTTGGTCCCCCGGGAGAGTAACTATGGCTACACCTTC	CASSLVPRESNYGYTF
NA	TRBD1	TRBV6-5	TRBJ1-1	TGTGCCAGCAGTTCCGACAGGGTGGGCACTGAAGCTTTCTTT	CASSSDRVGTEAFF
NA	NA	TRBV23-1	TRBJ2-1	TGCGCCAGCAGTCAGCGACGACCGACTGCCATCTCCTACAATGAGCAGTTCTTC	CASSQRRPTAISYNEQFF
NA	NA	TRBV5-1	TRBJ2-5	TGCGCCAGCAGCTTGGGAGGGGGAGAGACCCAGTACTTC	CASSLGGGETQYF
NA	TRBD1	TRBV5-1	TRBJ1-1	TGCGCCAGCAGCTTGGGACAGGGGAGGCTCAACACTGAAGCTTTCTTT	CASSLGQGRLNTEAFF
NA	NA	TRBV4-1	TRBJ1-1	TGCGCCAGCAGCCAAGAAATTACCCGGAACACTGAAGCTTTCTTT	CASSQEITRNTEAFF